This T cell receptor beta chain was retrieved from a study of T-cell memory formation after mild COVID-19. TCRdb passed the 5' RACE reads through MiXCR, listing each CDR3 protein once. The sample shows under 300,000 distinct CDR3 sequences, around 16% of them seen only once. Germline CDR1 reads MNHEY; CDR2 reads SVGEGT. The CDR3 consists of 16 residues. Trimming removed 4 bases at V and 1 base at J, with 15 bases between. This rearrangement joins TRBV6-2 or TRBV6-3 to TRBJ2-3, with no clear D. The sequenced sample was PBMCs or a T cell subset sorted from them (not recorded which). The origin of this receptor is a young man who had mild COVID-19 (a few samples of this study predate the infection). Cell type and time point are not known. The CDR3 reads CASSSRPSWGTDTQYF. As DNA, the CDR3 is TGTGCCAGCAGTTCGAGACCCTCGTGGGGCACAGATACGCAGTATTTT.